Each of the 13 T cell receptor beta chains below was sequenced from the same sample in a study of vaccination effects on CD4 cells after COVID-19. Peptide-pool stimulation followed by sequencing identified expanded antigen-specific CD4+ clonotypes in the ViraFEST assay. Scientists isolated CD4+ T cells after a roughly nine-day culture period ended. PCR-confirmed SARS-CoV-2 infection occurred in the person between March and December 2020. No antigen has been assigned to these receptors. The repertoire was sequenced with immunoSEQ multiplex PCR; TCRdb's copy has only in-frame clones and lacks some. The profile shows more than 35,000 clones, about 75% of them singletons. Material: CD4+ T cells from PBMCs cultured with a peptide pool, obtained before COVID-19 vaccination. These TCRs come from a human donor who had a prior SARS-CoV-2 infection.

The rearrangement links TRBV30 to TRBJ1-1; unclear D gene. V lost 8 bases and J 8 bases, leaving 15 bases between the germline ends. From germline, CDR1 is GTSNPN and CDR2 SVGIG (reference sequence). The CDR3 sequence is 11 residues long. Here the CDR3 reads CARLEWSEAFF. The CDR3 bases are TGTGCCCGCCTGGAGTGGTCCGAAGCTTTCTTT.

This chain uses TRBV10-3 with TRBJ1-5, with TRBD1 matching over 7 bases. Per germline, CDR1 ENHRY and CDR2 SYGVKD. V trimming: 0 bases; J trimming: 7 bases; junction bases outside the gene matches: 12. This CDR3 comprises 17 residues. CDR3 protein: CAISESKSEGARQPQHF. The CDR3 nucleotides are TGTGCCATCAGTGAGTCAAAGTCGGAGGGGGCTAGGCAGCCCCAGCATTTT.

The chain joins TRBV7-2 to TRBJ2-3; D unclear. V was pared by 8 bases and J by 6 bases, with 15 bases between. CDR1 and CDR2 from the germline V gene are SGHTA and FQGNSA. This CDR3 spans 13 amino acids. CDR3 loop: CASGGAPGDTQYF. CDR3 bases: TGTGCCAGCGGTGGAGCGCCTGGGGATACGCAGTATTTT.

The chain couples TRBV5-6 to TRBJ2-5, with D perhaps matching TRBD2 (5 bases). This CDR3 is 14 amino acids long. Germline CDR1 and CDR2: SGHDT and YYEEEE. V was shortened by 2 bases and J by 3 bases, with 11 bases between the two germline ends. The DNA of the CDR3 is TGTGCCAGCAGCTTAAAAGGGAGAAAAGAGACCCAGTACTTC. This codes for CASSLKGRKETQYF.

The CDR3 DNA sequence: TGTGCCAGCAGCTCAACGCCGGGACAGTTAGGGTTCTTC. Encoded protein: CASSSTPGQLGFF. V and J are TRBV5-6 and TRBJ2-1, with 7 bases that match TRBD1. J lost 15 bases, V lost 3 bases, and 12 bases had no gene match. This CDR3 contains 13 residues. The germline V gene encodes CDR1 SGHDT and CDR2 YYEEEE.

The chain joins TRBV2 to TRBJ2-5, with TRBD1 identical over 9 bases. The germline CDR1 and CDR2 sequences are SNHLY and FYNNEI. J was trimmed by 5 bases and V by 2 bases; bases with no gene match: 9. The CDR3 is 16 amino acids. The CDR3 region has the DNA TGTGCCAGCAGTGAATTGGGTGGACAGGGGAAGGAGACCCAGTACTTC. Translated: CASSELGGQGKETQYF.

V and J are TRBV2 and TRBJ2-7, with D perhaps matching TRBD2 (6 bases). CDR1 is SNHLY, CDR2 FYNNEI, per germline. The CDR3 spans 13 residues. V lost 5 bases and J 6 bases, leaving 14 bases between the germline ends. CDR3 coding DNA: TGTGCCAGCAGTTTCGCCGGCGGGGCCGAGCAGTACTTC. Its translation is CASSFAGGAEQYF.

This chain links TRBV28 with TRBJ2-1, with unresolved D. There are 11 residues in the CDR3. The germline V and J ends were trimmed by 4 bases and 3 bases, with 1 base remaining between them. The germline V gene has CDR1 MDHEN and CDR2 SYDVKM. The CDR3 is CASSYYNEQFF. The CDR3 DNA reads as TGTGCCAGCAGTTACTACAATGAGCAGTTCTTC.

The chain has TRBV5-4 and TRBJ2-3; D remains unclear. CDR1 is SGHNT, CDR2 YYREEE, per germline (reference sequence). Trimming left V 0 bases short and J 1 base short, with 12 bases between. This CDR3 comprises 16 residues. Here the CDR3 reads CASSLGAVSGTDTQYF. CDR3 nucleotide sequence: TGTGCCAGCAGCTTGGGTGCGGTCTCGGGCACAGATACGCAGTATTTT.

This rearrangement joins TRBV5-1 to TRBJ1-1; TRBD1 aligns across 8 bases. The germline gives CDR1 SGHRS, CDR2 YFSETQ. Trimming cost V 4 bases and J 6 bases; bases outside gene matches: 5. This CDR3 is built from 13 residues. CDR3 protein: CASSQQGVAEAFF. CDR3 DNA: TGCGCCAGCAGCCAACAGGGGGTCGCTGAAGCTTTCTTT.

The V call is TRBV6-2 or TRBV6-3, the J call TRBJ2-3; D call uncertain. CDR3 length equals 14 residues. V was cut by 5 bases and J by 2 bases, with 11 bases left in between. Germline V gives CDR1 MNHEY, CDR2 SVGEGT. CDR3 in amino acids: CASSKPGHTDTQYF. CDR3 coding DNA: TGTGCCAGCAGTAAGCCGGGCCACACAGATACGCAGTATTTT.

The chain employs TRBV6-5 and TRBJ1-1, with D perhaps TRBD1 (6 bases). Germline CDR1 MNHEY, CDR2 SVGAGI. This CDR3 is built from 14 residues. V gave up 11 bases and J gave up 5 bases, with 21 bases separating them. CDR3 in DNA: TGTGCCGGATCAGGGGCCCGGGGAAGGACTGAAGCTTTCTTT. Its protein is CAGSGARGRTEAFF.

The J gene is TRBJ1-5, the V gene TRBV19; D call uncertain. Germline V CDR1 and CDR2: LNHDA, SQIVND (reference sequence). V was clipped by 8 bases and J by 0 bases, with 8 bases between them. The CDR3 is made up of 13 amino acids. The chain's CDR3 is CASSQNSNQPQHF. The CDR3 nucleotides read TGTGCCAGTTCACAGAATAGCAATCAGCCCCAGCATTTT.